The 29 T cell receptor beta chains given below trace back to one sample, sequenced in a study of T cell responses to AZD1222 COVID-19 vaccine (dated by TCRdb to about 2021). The time point label corresponds to: baseline before first vaccination. Library generation was performed with the immunoSEQ multiplex PCR assay. The table was pulled from immuneACCESS by TCRdb, which kept in-frame rearrangements only. Such tables lose some clones; where checked, under half of the loss comes from unresolved V genes, and the rest has no known cause. The sample records about 110,000 clones, 88% of which are singletons. The top ten clonotypes cover around 5% of the sample. Sequenced material: peripheral blood, taken on day 0 of AZD1222 vaccination. The receptors derive from an adult in good health.

This clone was detected a few times. The gene calls are TRBV25-1 and TRBJ1-5; D unresolved. With 2 bases removed from V and 3 bases from J, the gap between germline ends came to 8 bases. The germline gives CDR1 MGHDK, CDR2 SYGVNS. CDR3 size: 14 residues. The CDR3 DNA is TGTGCCAGCAGTGAAGAAGGACCCAATCAGCCCCAGCATTTT. Translation: CASSEEGPNQPQHF.

J is TRBJ2-5 and V is TRBV6-2 or TRBV6-3, with TRBD1 matching 10 bases. The ends lost 4 bases at V and 6 bases at J; junction bases unmatched: 8. The CDR3 has 15 residues. The germline gives CDR1 MNHEY, CDR2 SVGEGT. The CDR3 reads CASSSAGTGEQTQYF. The CDR3 coding sequence is TGTGCCAGCAGTTCCGCCGGGACAGGGGAACAGACCCAGTACTTC.

This clone occurred once. The genes are TRBV7-2 and TRBJ1-1; no definite D call. Trimming took off 1 base at V and 1 base at J, with 13 bases between the two ends. The CDR3 sequence is 16 residues long. Germline lookup yields CDR1 SGHTA and CDR2 FQGNSA. CDR3 loop: CASSLDGSATNTEAFF. The CDR3 DNA follows: TGTGCCAGCAGCTTAGACGGTTCAGCTACGAACACTGAAGCTTTCTTT.

The table lists this clone with a few counts. The gene calls are TRBV6-2 or TRBV6-3 and TRBJ1-3, with 8 bases that match TRBD1. The germline CDR1 and CDR2 sequences are MNHEY and SVGEGT. The CDR3 runs 18 residues. The V segment lost 5 bases and the J segment 3 bases; nucleotides outside the gene matches: 15. The CDR3 here is CASSNRGIEAVRGNTIYF. The DNA for the CDR3 is TGTGCCAGCAGTAACAGGGGGATAGAGGCCGTCCGTGGAAACACCATATATTTT.

The rearrangement joins TRBV9 to TRBJ1-3, with D unclear. The V end lost 1 base, the J end lost 0 bases, and 8 bases lay between the germline ends. The CDR3 is 15 amino acids. Germline loops: CDR1 SGDLS, CDR2 YYNGEE. In DNA form, the CDR3 reads TGTGCCAGCAGCGTAAATGCTGGCTCTGGAAACACCATATATTTT. Amino acid sequence: CASSVNAGSGNTIYF.

The rearrangement joins TRBV15 to TRBJ1-5; D remains ambiguous. Deletions cut 0 bases from V and 1 base from J, with 7 bases between. Germline assignment: CDR1 LNHNV and CDR2 YYDKDF (reference sequence). This CDR3 is 15 amino acids long. The CDR3 loop is CATSRDRSSNQPQHF. As DNA, the CDR3 is TGTGCCACCAGCAGAGACAGGAGCAGCAATCAGCCCCAGCATTTT.

V and J are TRBV19 and TRBJ2-7, with D maybe TRBD1 (6 bases). CDR1 is LNHDA and CDR2 is SQIVND in the germline V gene (reference sequence). The ends were cut back, 9 bases at V and 2 bases at J, with 11 bases in the middle. The CDR3 has 12 residues. The CDR3 reads CASLNRAYEQYF. In nucleotides, the CDR3 is TGTGCCAGCCTGAACAGGGCCTACGAGCAGTACTTC. The full variable domain, rest sourced from reference TRBV19 and TRBJ2-7, is DGGITQSPKYLFRKEGQNVTLSCEQNLNHDAMYWYRQDPGQGLRLIYYSQIVNDFQKGDIAEGYSVSREKKESFPLTVTSAQKNPTAFYLCASLNRAYEQYFGPGTRLTVT.

J is TRBJ1-5 and V is TRBV7-2; TRBD1 is a possible D gene (6 bases). The CDR3 runs 14 residues. Germline lookup yields CDR1 SGHTA and CDR2 FQGNSA. Trimming took 6 bases from V and 6 from J, leaving 15 bases between them. CDR3 region: CASRGGAHGQPQHF. The CDR3 DNA sequence: TGTGCCAGCAGAGGGGGGGCGCACGGTCAGCCCCAGCATTTT.

The chain combines TRBV4-3 with TRBJ1-2, with D tentatively TRBD1 (5 bases). The CDR3 spans 15 residues. Germline V gene sequence: CDR1 LGHNA, CDR2 YSLEER. Trimming left V 1 base short and J 7 bases short, with 16 bases between. DNA for the CDR3: TGCGCCAGCAGCCAAGGGGAAGGAGGGGCAGGTGGCTACACCTTC. As protein: CASSQGEGGAGGYTF.

The V and J genes are TRBV3-1 (or the pseudogene TRBV3-2) and TRBJ1-1, with D possibly matching TRBD1 (5 bases). Per the germline V gene, CDR1 is LGHDT and CDR2 is YNNKEL (reference sequence). The CDR3 covers 13 residues. The V gene lost 4 bases and the J gene lost 4 bases, with 10 bases spanning the gap. CDR3: CASSLVGGTEAFF. In nucleotides, the CDR3 is TGTGCCAGCAGCCTAGTGGGGGGCACTGAAGCTTTCTTT.

The chain recombines TRBV3-1 (or the pseudogene TRBV3-2) with TRBJ1-4; D is undetermined. The CDR3 is 16 residues long. Trimming removed 1 base from V and 7 bases from J, with 16 bases in between. Germline CDR1 LGHDT, CDR2 YNNKEL (reference sequence). CDR3 residues: CASSQVSWTLGEKLFF. The CDR3 bases are TGTGCCAGCAGCCAAGTCTCATGGACCCTGGGTGAAAAACTGTTTTTT.

The rearrangement uses TRBV6-2 or TRBV6-3 and TRBJ1-5, with D hard to call. The CDR3 has 15 residues. CDR1 and CDR2 from the germline V gene are MNHEY and SVGEGT. Trimming left V 6 bases short and J 1 base short, with 13 bases between. This CDR3 is CASSPTRRSNQPQHF. The CDR3 bases are TGTGCCAGCAGCCCGACCAGGAGGAGCAATCAGCCCCAGCATTTT.

The chain combines TRBV28 with TRBJ1-2; weak D call: TRBD1 (6 bases). V lost 3 bases, J lost 8 bases, and 13 bases lay in between. Per germline, CDR1 MDHEN and CDR2 SYDVKM. This CDR3 comprises 13 residues. The CDR3 nucleotides are TGTGCCAGCAGTTTTAACCAGGGGCGGGGCTACACCTTC. Amino acids: CASSFNQGRGYTF.

The chain couples TRBV12-3 or TRBV12-4 to TRBJ1-2; the D is unclear. Trimming removed 5 bases at V and 4 bases at J, with 8 bases between. This CDR3 has 12 amino acids. The CDR3, as DNA: TGTGCCAGCAGTGATGACACCTATGGCTACACCTTC. It translates to CASSDDTYGYTF.

This rearrangement joins TRBV20-1 to TRBJ1-5; a weak D match, TRBD1 (6 bases). Germline V gene data show CDR1 as DFQATT and CDR2 as SNEGSKA (reference sequence). The CDR3 has 14 residues. V was trimmed by 3 bases and J by 5 bases, leaving 14 bases between them. The CDR3 region has the DNA TGCAGTGCTAGTGCCCAGGGGTCCTATCAGCCCCAGCATTTT. This encodes CSASAQGSYQPQHF.

This clone was seen only once. This chain uses TRBV3-1 (or the pseudogene TRBV3-2) with TRBJ2-7, with D unclear. CDR3 length: 13 residues. Per germline, CDR1 LGHDT and CDR2 YNNKEL (reference sequence). V was clipped by 0 bases and J by 9 bases, with 12 bases between them. The CDR3 loop reads CASSQDRQTGQYF. For the CDR3, the DNA is TGTGCCAGCAGCCAAGATCGCCAGACGGGGCAGTACTTC.

This chain links TRBV11-1 with TRBJ2-5; 8 bases match TRBD1. This CDR3 has 15 residues. Unmatched junction bases numbered 10, after V lost 5 bases and J lost 5 bases. Per germline, CDR1 SGHAT and CDR2 FQDESV (reference sequence). As DNA, the CDR3 is TGTGCCAGCAGCCCGGCCCCAGGGGGCAAGGAGACCCAGTACTTC. Translation: CASSPAPGGKETQYF.

The chain combines TRBV4-2 with TRBJ1-1; no definite D call. V was trimmed by 0 bases and J by 1 base, leaving 6 bases between them. Germline-derived CDR1 and CDR2 are LGHNA and YNFKEQ. The CDR3 is 14 amino acids. Here the CDR3 reads CASSQDTENTEAFF. The CDR3 coding sequence is TGTGCCAGCAGCCAAGATACAGAGAACACTGAAGCTTTCTTT.

The chain links TRBV7-6 to TRBJ2-2, with no clear D. CDR1 SGHVS and CDR2 FNYEAQ come from the germline V gene. The CDR3 is 13 residues long. Deletions cut 3 bases from V and 6 bases from J, with 8 bases between. DNA for the CDR3: TGTGCCAGCAGCTTTAGGGAACCCGGGGAGCTGTTTTTT. Residues: CASSFREPGELFF.

Here the CDR3 DNA reads TGTGCCAGTAGTACTCAGCGGGGGGGCCGAACCGGGGAGCTGTTTTTT. It specifies CASSTQRGGRTGELFF. The gene calls are TRBV19 and TRBJ2-2; the match to TRBD2 covers 10 bases. This CDR3 is 16 amino acids long. CDR1 and CDR2 from the germline V gene are LNHDA and SQIVND (reference sequence). V shed 4 bases, J shed 5 bases, and the junction held 7 bases outside the gene matches.

This sequence joins TRBV19 and TRBJ1-5; D not resolved. The germline V gene has CDR1 LNHDA and CDR2 SQIVND (reference sequence). CDR3 length: 13 residues. Trimming left V 7 bases short and J 0 bases short, with 7 bases between. The CDR3 coding sequence is TGTGCCAGTACAGGAGATAGCAATCAGCCCCAGCATTTT. Its translation: CASTGDSNQPQHF.

The chain carries TRBV9 and TRBJ1-1, with D possibly being TRBD1 (5 bases). The V gene lost 1 base and the J gene lost 6 bases, with 16 bases spanning the gap. Germline V gives CDR1 SGDLS, CDR2 YYNGEE. The CDR3 sequence is 15 residues long. The CDR3 is CASSVRTGIDPEAFF. CDR3 nucleotide sequence: TGTGCCAGCAGCGTACGTACAGGAATAGACCCTGAAGCTTTCTTT. Full variable domain (remainder filled in from reference TRBV9 and TRBJ1-1): DSGVTQTPKHLITATGQRVTLRCSPRSGDLSVYWYQQSLDQGLQFLIQYYNGEERAKGNILERFSAQQFPDLHSELNLSSLELGDSALYFCASSVRTGIDPEAFFGQGTRLTVV.

This clone was observed a few times. The chain uses TRBV6-5 and TRBJ2-2, with 11 bases lining up with TRBD2. Germline V lookup: CDR1 MNHEY, CDR2 SVGAGI. The CDR3 is made up of 15 amino acids. After removal of 6 bases from V and 4 bases from J, the junction contained 4 bases not matched to a gene. CDR3 residues: CASRGTSGFTGELFF. Here the CDR3 DNA reads TGTGCCAGCAGAGGGACTAGCGGTTTCACCGGGGAGCTGTTTTTT.

On this clone itself: Compared with germline, one end of the junction differs, possibly owing to a read error. The chain couples TRBV5-1 to TRBJ1-1; 10 nucleotides match TRBD1. Germline CDR1 and CDR2: SGHRS and YFSETQ. This CDR3 has 12 residues. CDR3 in DNA: TGCGCCAGCAGCTACGGACAGGGGGAAGGTTTCTTT. This gives the protein CASSYGQGEGFF.

The chain couples TRBV28 to TRBJ1-6; 9 positions match TRBD1. The V gene end was trimmed by 4 bases and the J gene end by 10 bases; junction bases not matched to a gene: 8. Per germline, CDR1 MDHEN and CDR2 SYDVKM. The CDR3 runs 15 residues. The CDR3 DNA follows: TGTGCCAGCAGTTCCCCCGGGACAGGGTCCTCACCCCTCCACTTT. It is translated as CASSSPGTGSSPLHF.

The chain joins TRBV10-3 to TRBJ1-5; TRBD1 agrees at 9 bases. Trimming at V came to 8 bases and at J to 1 base, leaving 6 bases not matched to a gene. The germline CDR1 and CDR2 sequences are ENHRY and SYGVKD. The CDR3 runs 15 residues. CDR3 in amino acids: CAISGTGMSNQPQHF. Written as DNA, the CDR3 is TGTGCCATCTCCGGGACAGGGATGAGCAATCAGCCCCAGCATTTT.

The chain joins TRBV14 to TRBJ2-5; maybe TRBD2 (6 bases). The J call may be wrong; the DNA end is better matched by TRBJ2-7. CDR1 SGHDN and CDR2 FVKESK come from the germline V gene. This CDR3 contains 13 residues. For the CDR3, the DNA is TGTGCCAGCAGCCAAGCGGGGGTCTACGAGCAGTACTTC. This encodes CASSQAGVYEQYF.

J is TRBJ2-3 and V is TRBV7-2, with D possibly matching TRBD2 (7 bases). Germline V gene sequence: CDR1 SGHTA, CDR2 FQGNSA. Trimming shortened V by 2 bases and J by 0 bases, and 21 bases separated the two germline ends. This CDR3 comprises 19 residues. The CDR3 loop is CASSLSRRGGYSSTDTQYF. Here the CDR3 DNA reads TGTGCCAGCAGCTTAAGTAGGCGCGGGGGCTATTCTAGCACAGATACGCAGTATTTT.

The count of this clone is one. V is TRBV6-5 and J is TRBJ2-1, with D unresolved. From germline, CDR1 is MNHEY and CDR2 SVGAGI. Trimming cost V 7 bases and J 9 bases, with 7 bases left between them. This CDR3 region has 10 residues. The CDR3 nucleotides are TGTGCCAGCACGTTTGGTGAGCAGTTCTTC. Its translation: CASTFGEQFF.